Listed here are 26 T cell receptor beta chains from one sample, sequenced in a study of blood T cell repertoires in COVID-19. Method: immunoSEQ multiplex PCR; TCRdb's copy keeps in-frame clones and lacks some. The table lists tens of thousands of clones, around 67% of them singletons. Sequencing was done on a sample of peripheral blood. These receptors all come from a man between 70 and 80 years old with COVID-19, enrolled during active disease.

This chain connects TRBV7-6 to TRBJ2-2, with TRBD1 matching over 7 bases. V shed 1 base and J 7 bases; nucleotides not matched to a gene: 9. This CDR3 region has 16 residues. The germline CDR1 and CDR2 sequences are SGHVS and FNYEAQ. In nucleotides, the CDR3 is TGTGCCAGCAGCTTAGTGGCAGGGGGTTTTGGCGGGGAGCTGTTTTTT. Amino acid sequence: CASSLVAGGFGGELFF.

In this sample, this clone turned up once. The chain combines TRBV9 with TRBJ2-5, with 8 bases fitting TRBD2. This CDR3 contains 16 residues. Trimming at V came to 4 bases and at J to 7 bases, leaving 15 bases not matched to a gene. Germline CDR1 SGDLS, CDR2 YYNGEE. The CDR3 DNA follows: TGTGCCAGCAGCCCTGGCGGAGCGGGAGTGGGAGGGACCCAGTACTTC. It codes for CASSPGGAGVGGTQYF.

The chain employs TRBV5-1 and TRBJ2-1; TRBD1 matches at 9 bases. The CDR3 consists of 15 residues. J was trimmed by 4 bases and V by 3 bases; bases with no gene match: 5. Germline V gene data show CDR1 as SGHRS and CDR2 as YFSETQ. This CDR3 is CASSSRTGDYNEQFF. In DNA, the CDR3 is TGCGCCAGCAGCTCGCGGACAGGGGATTACAATGAGCAGTTCTTC.

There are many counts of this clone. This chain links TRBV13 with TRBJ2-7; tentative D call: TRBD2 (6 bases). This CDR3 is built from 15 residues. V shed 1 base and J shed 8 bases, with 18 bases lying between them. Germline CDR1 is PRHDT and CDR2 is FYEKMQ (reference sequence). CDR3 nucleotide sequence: TGTGCCAGCAGCTTAGATCTTAGCGGCCCCTCCCAGCAGTACTTC. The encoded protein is CASSLDLSGPSQQYF. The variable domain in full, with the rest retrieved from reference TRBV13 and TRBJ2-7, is AAGVIQSPRHLIKEKRETATLKCYPIPRHDTVYWYQQGPGQDPQFLISFYEKMQSDKGSIPDRFSAQQFSDYHSELNMSSLELGDSALYFCASSLDLSGPSQQYFGPGTRLTVT.

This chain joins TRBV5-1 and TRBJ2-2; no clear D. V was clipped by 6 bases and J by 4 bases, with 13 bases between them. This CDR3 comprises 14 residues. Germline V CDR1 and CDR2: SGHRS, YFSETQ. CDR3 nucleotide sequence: TGCGCCAGCACCGCGGCTGTACGCACCGGGGAGCTGTTTTTT. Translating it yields CASTAAVRTGELFF. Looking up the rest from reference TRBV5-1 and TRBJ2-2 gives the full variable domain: KAGVTQTPRYLIKTRGQQVTLSCSPISGHRSVSWYQQTPGQGLQFLFEYFSETQRNKGNFPGRFSGRQFSNSRSEMNVSTLELGDSALYLCASTAAVRTGELFFGEGSRLTVL.

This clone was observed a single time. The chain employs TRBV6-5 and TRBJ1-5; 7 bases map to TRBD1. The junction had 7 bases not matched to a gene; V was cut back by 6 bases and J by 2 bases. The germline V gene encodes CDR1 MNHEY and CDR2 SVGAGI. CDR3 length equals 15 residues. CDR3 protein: CASRPDRPGNQPQHF. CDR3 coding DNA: TGTGCCAGCAGACCGGACAGGCCGGGCAATCAGCCCCAGCATTTT.

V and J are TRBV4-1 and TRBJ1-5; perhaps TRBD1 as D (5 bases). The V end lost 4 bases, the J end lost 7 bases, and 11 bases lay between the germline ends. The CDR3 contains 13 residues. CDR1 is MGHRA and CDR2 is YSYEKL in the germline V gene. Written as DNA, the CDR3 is TGCGCCAGCAGCCCCGACCAGGGACAGCCCCAGCATTTT. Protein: CASSPDQGQPQHF.

CDR3 nucleotides: TGCAGCGTGGGACTAGCGGACCACTCGAGCTCCTACAATGAGCAGTTCTTC. Residues: CSVGLADHSSSYNEQFF. The chain uses TRBV29-1 and TRBJ2-1, with 11 bases that match TRBD2. Germline CDR1 SQVTM, CDR2 ANQGSEA. This CDR3 is 17 amino acids long. V shed 6 bases, J shed 0 bases, and the junction held 10 bases outside the gene matches.

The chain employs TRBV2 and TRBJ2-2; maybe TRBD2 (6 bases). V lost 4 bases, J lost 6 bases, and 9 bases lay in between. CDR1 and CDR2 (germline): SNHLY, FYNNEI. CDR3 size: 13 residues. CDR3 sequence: CASSGGLSGELFF. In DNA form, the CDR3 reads TGTGCCAGCAGTGGGGGACTCTCCGGGGAGCTGTTTTTT.

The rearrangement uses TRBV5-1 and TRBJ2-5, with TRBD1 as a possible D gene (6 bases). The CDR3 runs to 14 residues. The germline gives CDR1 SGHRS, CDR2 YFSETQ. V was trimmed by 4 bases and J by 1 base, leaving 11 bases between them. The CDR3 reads CASSGRTVQETQYF. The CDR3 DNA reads TGCGCCAGCAGCGGCAGGACAGTCCAAGAGACCCAGTACTTC.

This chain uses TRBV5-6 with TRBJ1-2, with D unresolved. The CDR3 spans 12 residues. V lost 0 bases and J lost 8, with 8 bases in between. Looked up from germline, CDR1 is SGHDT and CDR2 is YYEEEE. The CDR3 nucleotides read TGTGCCAGCAGCTTGGGTTGGGAGGGCTACACCTTC. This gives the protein CASSLGWEGYTF.

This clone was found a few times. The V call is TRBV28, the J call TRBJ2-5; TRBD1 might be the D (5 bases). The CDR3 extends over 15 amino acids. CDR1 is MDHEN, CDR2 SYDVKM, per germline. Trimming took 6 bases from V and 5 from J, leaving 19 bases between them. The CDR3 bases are TGTGCCAGCAGCCTAGAGACAGTCCTCGGGGAGACCCAGTACTTC. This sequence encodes CASSLETVLGETQYF.

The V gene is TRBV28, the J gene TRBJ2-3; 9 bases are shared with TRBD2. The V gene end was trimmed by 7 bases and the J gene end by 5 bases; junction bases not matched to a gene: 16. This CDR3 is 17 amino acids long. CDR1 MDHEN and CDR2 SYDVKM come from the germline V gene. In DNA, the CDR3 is TGTGCCAGCACCGCCGGGGGTCTGGCGGGAGGGGTAGATACGCAGTATTTT. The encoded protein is CASTAGGLAGGVDTQYF.

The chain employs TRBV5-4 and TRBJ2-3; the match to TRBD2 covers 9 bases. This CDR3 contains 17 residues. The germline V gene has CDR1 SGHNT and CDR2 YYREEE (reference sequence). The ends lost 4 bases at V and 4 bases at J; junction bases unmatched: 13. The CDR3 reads CASSLLLAGGISDTQYF. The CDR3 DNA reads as TGTGCCAGCAGCCTCCTCCTGGCGGGAGGGATCTCAGATACGCAGTATTTT.

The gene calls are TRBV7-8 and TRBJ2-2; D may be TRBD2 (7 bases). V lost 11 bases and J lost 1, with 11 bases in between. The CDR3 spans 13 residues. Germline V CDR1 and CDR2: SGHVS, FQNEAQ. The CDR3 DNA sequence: TGTGCCGCAGGGGAGGGGAACACCGGGGAGCTGTTTTTT. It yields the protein CAAGEGNTGELFF.

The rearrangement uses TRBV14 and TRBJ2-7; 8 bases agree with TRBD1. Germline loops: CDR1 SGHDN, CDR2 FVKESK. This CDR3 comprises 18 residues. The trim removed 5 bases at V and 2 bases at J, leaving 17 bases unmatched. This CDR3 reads CASSLGQVGVVAAYEQYF. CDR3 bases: TGTGCCAGCAGCTTGGGACAGGTGGGAGTCGTAGCGGCCTACGAGCAGTACTTC.

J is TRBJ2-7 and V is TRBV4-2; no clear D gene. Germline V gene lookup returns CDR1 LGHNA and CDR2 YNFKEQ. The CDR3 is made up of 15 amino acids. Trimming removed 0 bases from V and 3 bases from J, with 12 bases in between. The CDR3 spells CASSQDRSPIYEQYF. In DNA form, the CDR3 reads TGTGCCAGCAGCCAAGATAGAAGTCCGATCTACGAGCAGTACTTC.

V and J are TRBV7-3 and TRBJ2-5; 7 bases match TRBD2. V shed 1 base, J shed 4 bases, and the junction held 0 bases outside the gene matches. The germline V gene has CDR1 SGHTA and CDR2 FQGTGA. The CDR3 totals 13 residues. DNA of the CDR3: TGTGCCAGCAGCTTAATAGCGGGAGAGACCCAGTACTTC. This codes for CASSLIAGETQYF.

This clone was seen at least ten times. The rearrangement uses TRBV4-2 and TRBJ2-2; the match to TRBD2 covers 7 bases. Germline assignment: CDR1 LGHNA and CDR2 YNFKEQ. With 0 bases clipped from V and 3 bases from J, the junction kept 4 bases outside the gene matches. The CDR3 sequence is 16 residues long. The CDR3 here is CASSQDPGRDTGELFF. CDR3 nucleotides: TGTGCCAGCAGCCAAGATCCGGGGAGGGACACCGGGGAGCTGTTTTTT.

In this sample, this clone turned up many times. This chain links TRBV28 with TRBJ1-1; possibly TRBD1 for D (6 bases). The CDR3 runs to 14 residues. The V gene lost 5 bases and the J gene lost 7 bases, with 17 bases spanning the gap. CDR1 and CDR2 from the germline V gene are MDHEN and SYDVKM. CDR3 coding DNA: TGTGCCAGCAGTCCCTGGACAGAGGAACATGAAGCTTTCTTT. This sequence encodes CASSPWTEEHEAFF. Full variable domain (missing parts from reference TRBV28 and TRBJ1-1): DVKVTQSSRYLVKRTGEKVFLECVQDMDHENMFWYRQDPGLGLRLIYFSYDVKMKEKGDIPEGYSVSREKKERFSLILESASTNQTSMYLCASSPWTEEHEAFFGQGTRLTVV.

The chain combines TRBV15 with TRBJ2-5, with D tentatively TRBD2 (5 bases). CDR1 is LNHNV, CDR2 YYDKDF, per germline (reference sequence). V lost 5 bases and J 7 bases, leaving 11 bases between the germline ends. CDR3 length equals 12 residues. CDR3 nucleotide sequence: TGTGCCACCAGCCCTCCTCGGGGGACCCAGTACTTC. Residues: CATSPPRGTQYF. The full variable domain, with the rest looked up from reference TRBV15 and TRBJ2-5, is DAMVIQNPRYQVTQFGKPVTLSCSQTLNHNVMYWYQQKSSQAPKLLFHYYDKDFNNEADTPDNFQSRRPNTSFCFLDIRSPGLGDTAMYLCATSPPRGTQYFGPGTRLLVL.

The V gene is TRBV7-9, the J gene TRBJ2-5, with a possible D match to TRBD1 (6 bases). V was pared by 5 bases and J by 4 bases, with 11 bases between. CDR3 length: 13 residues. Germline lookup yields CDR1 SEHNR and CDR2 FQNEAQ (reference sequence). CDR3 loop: CASSLDSLETQYF. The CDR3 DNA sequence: TGTGCCAGCAGCCTGGACAGCCTAGAGACCCAGTACTTC.

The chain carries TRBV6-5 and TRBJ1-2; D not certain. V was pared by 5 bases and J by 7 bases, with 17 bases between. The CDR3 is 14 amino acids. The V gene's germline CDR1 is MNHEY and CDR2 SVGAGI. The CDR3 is CASSPTDGLSGYTF. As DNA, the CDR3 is TGTGCCAGCAGTCCAACGGACGGACTATCTGGCTACACCTTC.

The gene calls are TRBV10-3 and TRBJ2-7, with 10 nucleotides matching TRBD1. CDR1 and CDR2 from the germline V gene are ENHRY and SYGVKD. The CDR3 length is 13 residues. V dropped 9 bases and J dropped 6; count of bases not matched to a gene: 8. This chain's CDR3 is CAITGTGDGEQYF. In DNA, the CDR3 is TGTGCCATAACCGGGACAGGGGATGGCGAGCAGTACTTC.

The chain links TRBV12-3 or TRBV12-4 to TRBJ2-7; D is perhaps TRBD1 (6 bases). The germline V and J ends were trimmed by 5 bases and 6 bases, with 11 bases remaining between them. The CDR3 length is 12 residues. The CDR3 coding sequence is TGTGCCAGCAGTATCGGGACACCCGAGCAGTACTTC. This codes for CASSIGTPEQYF.

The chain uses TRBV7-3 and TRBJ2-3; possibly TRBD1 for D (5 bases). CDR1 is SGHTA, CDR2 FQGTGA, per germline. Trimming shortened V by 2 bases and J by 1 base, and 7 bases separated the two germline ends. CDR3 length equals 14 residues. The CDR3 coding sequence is TGTGCCAGCAGCTTAGACAGAGGCACAGATACGCAGTATTTT. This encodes CASSLDRGTDTQYF.